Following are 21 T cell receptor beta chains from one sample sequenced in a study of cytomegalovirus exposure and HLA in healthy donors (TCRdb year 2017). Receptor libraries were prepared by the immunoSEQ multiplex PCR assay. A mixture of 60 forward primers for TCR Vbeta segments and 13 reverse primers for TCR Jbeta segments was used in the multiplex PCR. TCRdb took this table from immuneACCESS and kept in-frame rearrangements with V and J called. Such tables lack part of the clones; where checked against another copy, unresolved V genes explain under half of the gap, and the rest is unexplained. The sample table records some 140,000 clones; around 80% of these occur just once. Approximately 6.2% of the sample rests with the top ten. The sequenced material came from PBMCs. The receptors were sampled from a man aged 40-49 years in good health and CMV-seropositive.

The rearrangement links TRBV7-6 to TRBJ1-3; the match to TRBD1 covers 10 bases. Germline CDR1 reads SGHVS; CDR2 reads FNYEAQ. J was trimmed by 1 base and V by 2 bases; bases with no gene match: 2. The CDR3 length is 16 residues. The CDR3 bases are TGTGCCAGCAGCTTACGGACAGGGGGATCTGGAAACACCATATATTTT. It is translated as CASSLRTGGSGNTIYF. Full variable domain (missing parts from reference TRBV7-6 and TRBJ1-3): GAGVSQSPRYKVTKRGQDVALRCDPISGHVSLYWYRQALGQGPEFLTYFNYEAQQDKSGLPNDRFSAERPEGSISTLTIQRTEQRDSAMYRCASSLRTGGSGNTIYFGEGSWLTVV.

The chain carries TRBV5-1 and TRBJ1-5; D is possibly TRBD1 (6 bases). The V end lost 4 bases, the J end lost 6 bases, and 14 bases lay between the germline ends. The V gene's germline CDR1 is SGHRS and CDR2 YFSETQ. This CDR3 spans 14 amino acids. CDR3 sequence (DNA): TGCGCCAGCAGCCCCCGGGGGGGGCTTCAGCCCCAGCATTTT. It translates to CASSPRGGLQPQHF.

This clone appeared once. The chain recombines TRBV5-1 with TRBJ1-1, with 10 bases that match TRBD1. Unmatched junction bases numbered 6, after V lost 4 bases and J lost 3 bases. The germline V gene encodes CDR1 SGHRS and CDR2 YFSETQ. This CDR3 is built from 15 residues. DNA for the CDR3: TGCGCCAGCAGCCGAATAGGGACAGGGGACACTGAAGCTTTCTTT. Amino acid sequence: CASSRIGTGDTEAFF.

CDR3 sequence reads: CASSQDQTGGYTF. CDR3 DNA sequence: TGTGCCAGCAGCCAAGATCAAACGGGAGGCTACACCTTC. The chain employs TRBV4-2 and TRBJ1-2; D is undetermined. This CDR3 is 13 amino acids long. Germline V gives CDR1 LGHNA, CDR2 YNFKEQ. V lost 0 bases to trimming and J lost 8 bases, with 10 bases between them.

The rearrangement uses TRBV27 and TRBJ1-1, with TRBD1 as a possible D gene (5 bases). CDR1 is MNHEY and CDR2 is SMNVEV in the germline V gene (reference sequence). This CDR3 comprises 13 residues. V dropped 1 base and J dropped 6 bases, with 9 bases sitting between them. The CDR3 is CASSLWRGAEAFF. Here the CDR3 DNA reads TGTGCCAGCAGTTTATGGAGGGGTGCTGAAGCTTTCTTT.

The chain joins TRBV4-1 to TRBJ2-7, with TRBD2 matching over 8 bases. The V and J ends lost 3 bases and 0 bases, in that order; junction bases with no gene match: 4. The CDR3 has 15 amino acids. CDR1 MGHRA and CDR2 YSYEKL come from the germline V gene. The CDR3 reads CASSQRLAISYEQYF. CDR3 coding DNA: TGCGCCAGCAGCCAGAGACTAGCGATCTCCTACGAGCAGTACTTC.

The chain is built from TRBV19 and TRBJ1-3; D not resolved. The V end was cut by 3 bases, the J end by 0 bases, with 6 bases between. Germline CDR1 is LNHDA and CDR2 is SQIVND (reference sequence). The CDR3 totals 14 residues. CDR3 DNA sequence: TGTGCCAGTAGTATGGGCTTCTCTGGAAACACCATATATTTT. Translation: CASSMGFSGNTIYF.

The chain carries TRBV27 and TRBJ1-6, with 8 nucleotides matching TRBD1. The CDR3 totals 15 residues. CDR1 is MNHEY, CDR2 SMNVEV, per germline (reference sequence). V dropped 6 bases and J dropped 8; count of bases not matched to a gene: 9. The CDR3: CASRSGQGVYSPLHF. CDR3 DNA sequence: TGTGCCAGCAGATCCGGACAGGGAGTATATTCACCCCTCCACTTT.

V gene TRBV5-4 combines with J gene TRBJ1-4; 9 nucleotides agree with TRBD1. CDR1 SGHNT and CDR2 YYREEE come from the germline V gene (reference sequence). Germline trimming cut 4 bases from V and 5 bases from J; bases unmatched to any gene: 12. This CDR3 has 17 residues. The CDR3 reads CASSRTLLGTGNEKLFF. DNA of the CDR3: TGTGCCAGCAGCCGGACGCTGTTGGGGACAGGGAATGAAAAACTGTTTTTT.

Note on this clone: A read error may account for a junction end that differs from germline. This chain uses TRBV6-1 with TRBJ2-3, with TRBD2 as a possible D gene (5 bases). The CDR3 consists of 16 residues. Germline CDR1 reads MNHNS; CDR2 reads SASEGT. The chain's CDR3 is CASSKAQRSLTDTQYF. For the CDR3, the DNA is TGTGCCAGCAGTAAAGCCCAGCGGAGCCTCACAGATACGCAGTATTTT.

The CDR3 loop is CASSRYRSGEQYF. CDR3 nucleotide sequence: TGTGCCAGCAGCCGTTACCGGTCTGGCGAGCAGTACTTC. The chain joins TRBV11-3 to TRBJ2-7; the D is unclear. Trimming removed 5 bases at V and 6 bases at J, with 14 bases between. The CDR3 spans 13 residues. Per the germline V gene, CDR1 is SGHNT and CDR2 is YENEEA.

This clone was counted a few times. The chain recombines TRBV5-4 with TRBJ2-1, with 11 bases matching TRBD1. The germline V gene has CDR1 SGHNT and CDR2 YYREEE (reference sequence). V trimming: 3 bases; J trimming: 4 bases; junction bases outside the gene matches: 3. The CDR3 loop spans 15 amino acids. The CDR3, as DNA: TGTGCCAGCAGCTCCGGGACAGGGGGATACAATGAGCAGTTCTTC. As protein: CASSSGTGGYNEQFF.

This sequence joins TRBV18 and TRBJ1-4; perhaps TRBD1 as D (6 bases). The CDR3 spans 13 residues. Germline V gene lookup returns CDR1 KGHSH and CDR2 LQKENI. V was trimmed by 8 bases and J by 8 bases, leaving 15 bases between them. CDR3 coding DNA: TGTGCCAGCCGCCGAGAAACAGGGGAAAAACTGTTTTTT. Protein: CASRRETGEKLFF.

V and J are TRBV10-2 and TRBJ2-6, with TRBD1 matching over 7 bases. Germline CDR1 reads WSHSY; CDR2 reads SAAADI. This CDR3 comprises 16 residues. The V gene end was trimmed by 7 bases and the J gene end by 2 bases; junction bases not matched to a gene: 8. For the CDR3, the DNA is TGCGCCAGCACCCGGACAGGTTCGGCTGGGGCCAACGTCCTGACTTTC. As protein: CASTRTGSAGANVLTF.

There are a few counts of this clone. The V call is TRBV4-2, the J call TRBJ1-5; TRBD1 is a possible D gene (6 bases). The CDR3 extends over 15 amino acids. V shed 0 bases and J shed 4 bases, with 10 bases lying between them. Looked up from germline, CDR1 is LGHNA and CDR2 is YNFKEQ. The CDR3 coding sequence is TGTGCCAGCAGCCAAGATGGGACACCTAATCAGCCCCAGCATTTT. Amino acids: CASSQDGTPNQPQHF.

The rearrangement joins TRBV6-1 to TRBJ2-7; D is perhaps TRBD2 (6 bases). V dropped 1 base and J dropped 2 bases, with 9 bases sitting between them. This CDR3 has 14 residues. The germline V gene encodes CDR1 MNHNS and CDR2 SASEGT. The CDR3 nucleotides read TGTGCCAGCAGTGAAGTGGGACTGGCCTACGAGCAGTACTTC. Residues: CASSEVGLAYEQYF.

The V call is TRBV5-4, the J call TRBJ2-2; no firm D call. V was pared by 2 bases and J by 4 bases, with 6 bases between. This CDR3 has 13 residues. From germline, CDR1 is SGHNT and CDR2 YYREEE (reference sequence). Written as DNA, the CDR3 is TGTGCCAGCAGCTTTAGAGGCACCGGGGAGCTGTTTTTT. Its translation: CASSFRGTGELFF.

DNA of the CDR3: TGTGCCAGCCGAGACCAGGGGGGTCACTATGGCTACACCTTC. Translating gives CASRDQGGHYGYTF. The chain combines TRBV6-4 with TRBJ1-2; 7 bases are a match to TRBD1. V dropped 8 bases and J dropped 3; count of bases not matched to a gene: 9. This CDR3 is 14 amino acids long. The germline CDR1 and CDR2 sequences are MRHNA and SNTAGT.

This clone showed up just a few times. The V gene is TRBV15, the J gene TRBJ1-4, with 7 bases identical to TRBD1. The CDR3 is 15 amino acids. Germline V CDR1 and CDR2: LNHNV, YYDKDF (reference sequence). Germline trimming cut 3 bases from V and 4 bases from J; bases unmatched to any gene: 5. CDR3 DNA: TGTGCCACCAGCAGCCACGGACAGGATAATGAAAAACTGTTTTTT. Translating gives CATSSHGQDNEKLFF.

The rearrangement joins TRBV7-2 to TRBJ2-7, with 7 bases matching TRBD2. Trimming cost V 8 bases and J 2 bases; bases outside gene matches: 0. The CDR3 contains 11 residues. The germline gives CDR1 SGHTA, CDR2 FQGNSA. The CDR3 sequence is CASGTTYEQYF. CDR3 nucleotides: TGTGCCAGCGGGACTACCTACGAGCAGTACTTC.

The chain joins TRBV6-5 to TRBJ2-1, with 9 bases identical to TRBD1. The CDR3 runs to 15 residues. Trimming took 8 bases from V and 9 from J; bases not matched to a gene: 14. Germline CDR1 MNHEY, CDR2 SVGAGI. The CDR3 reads CASLKGDRGWAEQFF. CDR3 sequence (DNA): TGTGCCAGCCTTAAGGGAGACAGGGGGTGGGCTGAGCAGTTCTTC.